The rows below give T cell receptor beta chains drawn from one sample of a study of shared clonotypes between healthy human individuals. Clones were sequenced by immunoSEQ multiplex PCR, and TCRdb holds only the in-frame ones, with some missing. Of 450,000 to 550,000 clones listed, approximately 85% are singletons. Sequenced: PBMCs. The origin of the receptors is a woman in her thirties or forties in good health. Some clones in this sample may be carry-over from other donors' samples. CDR3s include the opening cysteine and the closing phenylalanine or tryptophan. A D gene is named only where the DNA matches it firmly. The size entry is marked missing in some rows and otherwise reads once, few, many or a size class.

>-|TRBV7-6|TRBJ2-3|-|15
CASSPAGPPTHTQYF
TGTGCCAGCAGCCCGGCCGGGCCCCCGACCCATACGCAGTATTTT
>-|TRBV25-1|TRBJ2-1|TRBD2|15
CASPRRGGSYNEQFF
TGTGCCAGCCCAAGACGCGGGGGCTCCTACAATGAGCAGTTCTTC
>-|TRBV7-8|TRBJ2-3|-|12
CASSYTGDTQYF
TGTGCCAGCAGCTACACCGGAGATACGCAGTATTTT
>few|TRBV19|TRBJ1-1|-|13
CASTREIGTEAFF
TGTGCCAGTACCAGAGAGATCGGCACTGAAGCTTTCTTT
>-|TRBV7-3|TRBJ2-3|-|13
CASSLGQGDTQYF
TGTGCCAGCAGCTTAGGCCAGGGAGATACGCAGTATTTT
>-|TRBV2|TRBJ2-1|-|15
CASSERDPNYNEQFF
TGTGCCAGCAGTGAAAGGGACCCCAACTACAATGAGCAGTTCTTC
>-|TRBV5-1|TRBJ2-7|-|14
CASSLVPGRYEQYF
TGCGCCAGCAGCTTGGTACCAGGTCGCTACGAGCAGTACTTC
>-|TRBV6-6|TRBJ2-5|TRBD2|16
CASSSPGLAGEETQYF
TGTGCCAGCAGTTCCCCTGGACTAGCGGGAGAGGAGACCCAGTACTTC
>-|TRBV11-3|TRBJ2-1|TRBD1|17
CASSIGQGSLSSDEQFF
TGTGCCAGCAGCATTGGACAGGGTAGTTTAAGTAGCGATGAGCAGTTCTTC
>-|TRBV2|TRBJ1-1|-|13
CASSSQGDTEAFF
TGTGCCAGCAGCTCGCAGGGCGACACTGAAGCTTTCTTT
>-|TRBV13|TRBJ1-2|-|13
CASSPRPGDGYTF
TGTGCCAGCTCACCACGCCCTGGGGACGGCTACACCTTC
>-|TRBV10-3|TRBJ1-4|-|15
CAISESGQLPEKLFF
TGTGCCATCAGTGAGTCGGGCCAGTTACCCGAAAAACTGTTTTTT
>few|TRBV7-2|TRBJ2-2|-|16
CASSLGTVLNTGELFF
TGTGCCAGCAGCTTAGGGACGGTCCTAAACACCGGGGAGCTGTTTTTT
>-|TRBV9|TRBJ2-1|TRBD1|16
CASSDPRGFSYNEQFF
TGTGCCAGCAGCGATCCCAGGGGGTTCTCCTACAATGAGCAGTTCTTC
>-|TRBV19|TRBJ1-1|-|15
CASSSTSDSRAEAFF
TGTGCCAGTAGTAGTACCTCGGACAGCCGAGCTGAAGCTTTCTTT
>-|TRBV5-6|TRBJ1-4|TRBD1|17
CASSSTGQDFSNEKLFF
TGTGCCAGCAGCTCAACGGGACAGGATTTCTCAAATGAAAAACTGTTTTTT
>once|TRBV7-2|TRBJ2-1|-|14
CASSLRAGSDEQFF
TGTGCCAGCAGCTTAAGGGCGGGAAGCGATGAGCAGTTCTTC
>-|TRBV27|TRBJ2-7|TRBD2|15
CASSLSGLGVSEQYF
TGTGCCAGCAGTTTATCGGGACTAGGAGTATCCGAGCAGTACTTC
>once|TRBV5-4|TRBJ2-2|TRBD2|15
CASSLSGRGAGELFF
TGTGCCAGCAGCCTAAGCGGGAGGGGCGCCGGGGAGCTGTTTTTT
>once|TRBV7-8|TRBJ1-4|TRBD1|15
CASSDYDRGNEKLFF
TGTGCCAGCAGCGACTACGACAGGGGAAATGAAAAACTGTTTTTT
>few|TRBV15|TRBJ2-5|-|14
CATSRGAAQETQYF
TGTGCCACCAGCAGAGGGGCTGCTCAAGAGACCCAGTACTTC
>-|TRBV28|TRBJ2-7|-|15
CASSPPGEPFYEQYF
TGTGCCAGCAGTCCTCCGGGAGAACCGTTCTACGAGCAGTACTTC
>many|TRBV7-2|TRBJ2-1|-|15
CASSLNTGSYNEQFF
TGTGCCAGCAGCTTAAATACGGGCTCCTACAATGAGCAGTTCTTC
>-|TRBV7-3|TRBJ2-7|-|13
CASSLSRDGEQYF
TGTGCCAGCAGCTTGTCCAGGGACGGCGAGCAGTACTTC
>-|TRBV28|TRBJ2-1|-|11
CASSLRREQFF
TGTGCCAGCAGTTTGCGGCGGGAGCAGTTCTTC
>-|TRBV19|TRBJ2-3|TRBD2|17
CASTSGDRGRGSDTQYF
TGTGCCAGTACCAGCGGGGATCGCGGGAGGGGATCAGATACGCAGTATTTT
>-|TRBV5-4|TRBJ1-5|-|14
CASSTDGRSRPQHF
TGTGCCAGCAGCACGGACGGCCGGAGCAGGCCCCAGCATTTT
>-|TRBV25-1|TRBJ1-1|-|16
CASSEPGQGRDTEAFF
TGTGCCAGCAGTGAGCCGGGACAAGGGAGAGACACTGAAGCTTTCTTT
>-|TRBV2|TRBJ2-7|TRBD1|16
CASSVGDSSVGYEQYF
TGTGCCAGCAGTGTCGGGGACAGCTCGGTGGGATACGAGCAGTACTTC
>-|TRBV7-6|TRBJ1-2|-|15
CASSLGAGDGYGYTF
TGTGCCAGCAGCTTAGGGGCAGGGGATGGATATGGCTACACCTTC
>few|TRBV19|TRBJ1-5|-|16
CASSSDGPRSLQPQHF
TGTGCCAGTAGTTCCGACGGACCAAGGTCCCTTCAGCCCCAGCATTTT
>-|TRBV6-6|TRBJ2-6|-|16
CASSYSRISGANVLTF
TGTGCCAGCAGTTACTCGAGGATCTCTGGGGCCAACGTCCTGACTTTC
>-|TRBV10-1|TRBJ2-1|TRBD1|16
CASSPPGTGGINEQFF
TGCGCCAGCAGTCCCCCCGGGACAGGGGGTATCAATGAGCAGTTCTTC
>-|TRBV5-6|TRBJ2-2|-|15
CASSFTDSNTGELFF
TGTGCCAGCAGCTTCACTGACTCTAACACCGGGGAGCTGTTTTTT
>-|TRBV5-4|TRBJ2-5|TRBD1|15
CASSIYRDREETQYF
TGTGCCAGCAGCATATACAGGGACAGGGAAGAGACCCAGTACTTC
>-|TRBV30|TRBJ1-3|-|17
CAWSASLTPQSGNTIYF
TGTGCCTGGAGTGCATCCCTTACACCTCAATCTGGAAACACCATATATTTT
>once|TRBV28|TRBJ2-3|-|14
CASSSGVFTDTQYF
TGTGCCAGCAGTTCGGGGGTATTCACAGATACGCAGTATTTT
>few|TRBV10-2|TRBJ1-3|-|14
CATKVGGLGNTIYF
TGCGCCACCAAGGTTGGGGGGCTTGGAAACACCATATATTTT
>-|TRBV29-1|TRBJ2-6|TRBD1|19
CSVEDHMTGAFSGANVLTF
TGCAGCGTTGAAGATCACATGACAGGGGCTTTCTCTGGGGCCAACGTCCTGACTTTC
>-|TRBV4-1|TRBJ1-1|TRBD1|14
CASRLTGVDTEAFF
TGCGCCAGCAGACTCACAGGGGTCGACACTGAAGCTTTCTTT
>-|TRBV15|TRBJ1-3|-|15
CATSRDGGSGNTIYF
TGTGCCACCAGCAGAGATGGGGGCTCTGGAAACACCATATATTTT
>-|TRBV18|TRBJ1-2|-|13
CASSPLEIEGYTF
TGTGCCAGCTCACCACTCGAAATTGAGGGCTACACCTTC
>few|TRBV29-1|TRBJ1-1|TRBD1|14
CSAERTGRNTEAFF
TGCAGCGCGGAGAGGACAGGGCGGAACACTGAAGCTTTCTTT